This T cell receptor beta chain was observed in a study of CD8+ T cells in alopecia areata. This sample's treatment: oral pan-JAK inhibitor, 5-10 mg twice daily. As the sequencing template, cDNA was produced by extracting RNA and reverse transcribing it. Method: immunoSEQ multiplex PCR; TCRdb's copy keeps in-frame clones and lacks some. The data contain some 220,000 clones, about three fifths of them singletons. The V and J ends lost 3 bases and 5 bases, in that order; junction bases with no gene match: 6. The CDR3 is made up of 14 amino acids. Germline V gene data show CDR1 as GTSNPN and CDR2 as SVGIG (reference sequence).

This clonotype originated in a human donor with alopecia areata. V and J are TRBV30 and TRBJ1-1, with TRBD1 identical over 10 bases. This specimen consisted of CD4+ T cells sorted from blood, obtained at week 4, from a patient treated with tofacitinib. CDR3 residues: CAWRRTGGSTEAFF. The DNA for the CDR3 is TGTGCCTGGAGGAGGACAGGGGGTAGTACTGAAGCTTTCTTT. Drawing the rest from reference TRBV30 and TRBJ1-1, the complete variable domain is SQTIHQWPATLVQPVGSPLSLECTVEGTSNPNLYWYRQAAGRGLQLLFYSVGIGQISSEVPQNLSASRPQDRQFILSSKKLLLSDSGFYLCAWRRTGGSTEAFFGQGTRLTVV.